This TCR beta chain was recovered during a study of cytomegalovirus exposure and HLA in healthy donors. CDR3 size: 15 residues. The V gene end was trimmed by 6 bases and the J gene end by 4 bases; junction bases not matched to a gene: 10. CDR1 is KGHSH, CDR2 LQKENI, per germline. This clone was recorded a few times. Antigen unknown. The PCR had 60 Vbeta and 13 Jbeta primers. Sequencing was performed with immunoSEQ multiplex PCR; in TCRdb, only in-frame clones are kept and a portion is missing. The sample consists of under 150,000 clones, over 60% of them appearing once. Points from the study as a whole: TRBV6-2, TRBV6-3 and other indistinguishable V segments were excluded.

The rearrangement joins TRBV18 to TRBJ1-2, with 8 bases fitting TRBD1. Sample: PBMCs. The receptor comes from a man aged 30-40 years in good health and CMV-seropositive. The CDR3 here is CASSPDRGGLYGYTF. CDR3 coding DNA: TGTGCCAGCTCCCCCGACAGGGGCGGTCTCTATGGCTACACCTTC.